This T cell receptor beta chain was identified during a study of cytomegalovirus exposure and HLA in healthy donors. The table lists this clone with a count of one. The V gene end was trimmed by 6 bases and the J gene end by 0 bases; junction bases not matched to a gene: 7. The CDR3 length is 15 residues. Germline V gene data show CDR1 as MNHEY and CDR2 as SVGAGI. Primers for the PCR totalled 60 Vbeta and 13 Jbeta. Repertoires were generated with immunoSEQ multiplex PCR, while TCRdb's copy carries only in-frame clones and drops some. The sample has more than 150,000 clones; 70% to 80% are singletons. Sequenced material: PBMCs. This clonotype originated in a male donor in good health and CMV-seronegative. The rearrangement joins TRBV6-5 to TRBJ2-7, with 8 bases that match TRBD2. The CDR3 nucleotides are TGTGCCAGCAGCGACCCGGGAGGGTCCTCCTACGAGCAGTACTTC. It is translated as CASSDPGGSSYEQYF.